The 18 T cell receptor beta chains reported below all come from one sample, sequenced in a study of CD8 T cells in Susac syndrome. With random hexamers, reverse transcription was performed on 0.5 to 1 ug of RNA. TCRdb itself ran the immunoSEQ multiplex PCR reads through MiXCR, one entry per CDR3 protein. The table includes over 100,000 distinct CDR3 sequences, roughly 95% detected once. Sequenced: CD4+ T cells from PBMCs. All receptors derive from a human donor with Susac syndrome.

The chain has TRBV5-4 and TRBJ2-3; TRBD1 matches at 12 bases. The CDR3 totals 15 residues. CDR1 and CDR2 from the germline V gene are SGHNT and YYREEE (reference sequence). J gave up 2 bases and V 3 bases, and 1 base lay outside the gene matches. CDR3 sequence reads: CASSWGQGATDTQYF. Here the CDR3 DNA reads TGTGCCAGCAGCTGGGGACAGGGGGCCACAGATACGCAGTATTTT.

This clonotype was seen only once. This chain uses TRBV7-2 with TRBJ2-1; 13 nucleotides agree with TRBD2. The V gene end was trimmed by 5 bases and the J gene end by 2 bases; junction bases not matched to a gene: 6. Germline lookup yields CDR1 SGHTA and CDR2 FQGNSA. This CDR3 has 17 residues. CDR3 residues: CASSPRGTSGAYNEQFF. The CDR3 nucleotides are TGTGCCAGCAGCCCCCGGGGGACTAGCGGGGCCTACAATGAGCAGTTCTTC.

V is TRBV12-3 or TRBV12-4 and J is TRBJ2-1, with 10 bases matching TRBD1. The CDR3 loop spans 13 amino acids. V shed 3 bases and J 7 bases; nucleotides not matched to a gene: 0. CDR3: CASSLDRGNEQFF. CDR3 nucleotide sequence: TGTGCCAGCAGTTTGGACAGGGGGAATGAGCAGTTCTTC.

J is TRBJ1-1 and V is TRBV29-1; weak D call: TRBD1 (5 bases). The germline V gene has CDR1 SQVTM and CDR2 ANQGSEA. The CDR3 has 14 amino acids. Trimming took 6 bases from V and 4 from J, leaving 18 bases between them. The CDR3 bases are TGCAGCGTGGGGGTGGTGATAGGAAGCACTGAAGCTTTCTTT. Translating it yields CSVGVVIGSTEAFF. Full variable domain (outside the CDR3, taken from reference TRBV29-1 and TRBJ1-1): SAVISQKPSRDICQRGTSLTIQCQVDSQVTMMFWYRQQPGQSLTLIATANQGSEATYESGFVIDKFPISRPNLTFSTLTVSNMSPEDSSIYLCSVGVVIGSTEAFFGQGTRLTVV.

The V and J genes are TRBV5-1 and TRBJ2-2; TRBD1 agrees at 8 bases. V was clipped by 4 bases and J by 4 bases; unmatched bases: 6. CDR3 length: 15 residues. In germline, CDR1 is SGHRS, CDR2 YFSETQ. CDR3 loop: CASSPTTGGTGELFF. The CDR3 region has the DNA TGCGCCAGCAGCCCAACCACAGGGGGCACCGGGGAGCTGTTTTTT.

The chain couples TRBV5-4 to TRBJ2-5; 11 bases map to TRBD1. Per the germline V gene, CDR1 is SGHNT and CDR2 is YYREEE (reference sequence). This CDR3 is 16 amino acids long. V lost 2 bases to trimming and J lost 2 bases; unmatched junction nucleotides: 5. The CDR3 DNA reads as TGTGCCAGCAGCTTAAGGACAGGGGGCTATCAAGAGACCCAGTACTTC. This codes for CASSLRTGGYQETQYF.

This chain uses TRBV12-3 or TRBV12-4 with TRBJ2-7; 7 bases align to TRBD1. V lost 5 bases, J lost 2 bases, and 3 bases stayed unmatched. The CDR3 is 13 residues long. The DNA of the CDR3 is TGTGCCAGCAGTGACGGGACAGCCTACGAGCAGTACTTC. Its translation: CASSDGTAYEQYF.

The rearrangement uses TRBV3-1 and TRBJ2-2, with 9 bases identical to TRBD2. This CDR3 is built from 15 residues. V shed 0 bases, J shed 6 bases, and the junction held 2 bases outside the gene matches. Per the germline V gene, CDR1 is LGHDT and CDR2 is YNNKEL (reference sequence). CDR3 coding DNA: TGTGCCAGCAGCCAAGAGCGGGAGGGCGCCGGGGAGCTGTTTTTT. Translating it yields CASSQEREGAGELFF.

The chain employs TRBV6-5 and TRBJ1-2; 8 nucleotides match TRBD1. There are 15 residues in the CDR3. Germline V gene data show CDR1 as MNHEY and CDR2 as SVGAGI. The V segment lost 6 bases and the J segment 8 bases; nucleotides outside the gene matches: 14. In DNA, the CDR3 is TGTGCCAGCAGCCAGGGGGCCTCAAGTGCCAACGGCTACACCTTC. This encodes CASSQGASSANGYTF.

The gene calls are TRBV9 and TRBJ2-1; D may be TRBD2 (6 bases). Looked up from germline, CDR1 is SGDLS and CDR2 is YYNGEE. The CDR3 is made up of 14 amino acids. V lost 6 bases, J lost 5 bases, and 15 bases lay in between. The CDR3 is CASTPGSGNNEQFF. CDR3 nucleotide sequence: TGTGCCAGCACCCCCGGTAGCGGCAACAATGAGCAGTTCTTC.

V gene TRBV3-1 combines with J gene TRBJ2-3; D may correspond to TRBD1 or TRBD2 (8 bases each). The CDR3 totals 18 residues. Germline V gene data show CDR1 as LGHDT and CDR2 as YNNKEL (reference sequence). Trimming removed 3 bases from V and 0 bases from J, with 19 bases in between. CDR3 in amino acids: CASSQTGASGLSTDTQYF. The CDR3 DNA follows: TGTGCCAGCAGCCAGACAGGGGCTAGCGGGTTGAGCACAGATACGCAGTATTTT.

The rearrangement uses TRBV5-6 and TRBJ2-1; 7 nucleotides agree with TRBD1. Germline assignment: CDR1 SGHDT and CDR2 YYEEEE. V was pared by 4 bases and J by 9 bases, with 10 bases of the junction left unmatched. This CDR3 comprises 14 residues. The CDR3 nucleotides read TGTGCCAGCAGCCGATCGACAGGGTATGGTGAGCAGTTCTTC. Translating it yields CASSRSTGYGEQFF. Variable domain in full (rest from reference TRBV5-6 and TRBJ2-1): DAGVTQSPTHLIKTRGQQVTLRCSPKSGHDTVSWYQQALGQGPQFIFQYYEEEERQRGNFPDRFSGHQFPNYSSELNVNALLLGDSALYLCASSRSTGYGEQFFGPGTRLTVL.

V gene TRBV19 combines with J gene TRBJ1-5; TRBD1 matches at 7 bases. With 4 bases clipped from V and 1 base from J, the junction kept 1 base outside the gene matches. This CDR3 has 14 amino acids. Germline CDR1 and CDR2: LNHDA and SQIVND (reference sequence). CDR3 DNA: TGTGCCAGTAGTAAACAGGGGAGCAATCAGCCCCAGCATTTT. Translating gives CASSKQGSNQPQHF.

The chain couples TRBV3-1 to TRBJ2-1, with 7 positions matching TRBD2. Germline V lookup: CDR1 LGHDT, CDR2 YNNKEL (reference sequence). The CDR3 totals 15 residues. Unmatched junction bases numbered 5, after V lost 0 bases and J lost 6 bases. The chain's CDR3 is CASSQDWGEGNEQFF. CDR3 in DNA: TGTGCCAGCAGCCAAGATTGGGGGGAGGGCAATGAGCAGTTCTTC.

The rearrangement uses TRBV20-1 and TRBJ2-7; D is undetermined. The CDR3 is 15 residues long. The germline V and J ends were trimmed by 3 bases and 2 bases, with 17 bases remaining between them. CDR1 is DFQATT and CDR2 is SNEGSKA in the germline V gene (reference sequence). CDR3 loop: CSASPMVGNPYEQYF. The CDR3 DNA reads TGCAGTGCTAGCCCCATGGTAGGGAACCCCTACGAGCAGTACTTC.

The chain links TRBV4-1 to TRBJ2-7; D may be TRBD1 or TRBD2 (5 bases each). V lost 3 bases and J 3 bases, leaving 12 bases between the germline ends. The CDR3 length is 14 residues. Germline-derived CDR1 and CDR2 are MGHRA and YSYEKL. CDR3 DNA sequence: TGCGCCAGCAGCCAGGGACGGGTAGGCTACGAGCAGTACTTC. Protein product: CASSQGRVGYEQYF.

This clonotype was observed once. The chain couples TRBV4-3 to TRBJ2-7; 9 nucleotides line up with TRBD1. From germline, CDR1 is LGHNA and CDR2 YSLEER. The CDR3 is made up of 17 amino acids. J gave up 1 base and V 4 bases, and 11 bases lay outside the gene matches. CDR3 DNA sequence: TGCGCCAGCAGCCGGGGATATGGACAGGGGAAATCCTACGAGCAGTACTTC. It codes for CASSRGYGQGKSYEQYF.

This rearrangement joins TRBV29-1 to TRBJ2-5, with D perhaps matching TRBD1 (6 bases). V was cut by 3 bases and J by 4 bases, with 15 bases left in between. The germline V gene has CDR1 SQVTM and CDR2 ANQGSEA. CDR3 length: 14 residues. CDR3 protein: CSVDGRGKGETQYF. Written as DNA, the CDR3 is TGCAGCGTTGACGGCAGGGGCAAGGGAGAGACCCAGTACTTC.